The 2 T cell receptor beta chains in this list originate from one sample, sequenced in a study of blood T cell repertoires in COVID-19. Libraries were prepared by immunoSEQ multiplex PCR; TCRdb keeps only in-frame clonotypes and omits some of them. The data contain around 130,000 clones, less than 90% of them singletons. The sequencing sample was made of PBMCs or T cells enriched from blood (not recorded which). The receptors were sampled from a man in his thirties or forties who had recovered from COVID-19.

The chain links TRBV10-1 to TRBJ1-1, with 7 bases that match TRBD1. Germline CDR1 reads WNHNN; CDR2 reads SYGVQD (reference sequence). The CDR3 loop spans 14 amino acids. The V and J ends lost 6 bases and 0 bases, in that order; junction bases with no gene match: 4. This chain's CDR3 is CASSTDRMNTEAFF. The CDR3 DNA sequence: TGCGCCAGCAGCACGGACAGGATGAACACTGAAGCTTTCTTT.

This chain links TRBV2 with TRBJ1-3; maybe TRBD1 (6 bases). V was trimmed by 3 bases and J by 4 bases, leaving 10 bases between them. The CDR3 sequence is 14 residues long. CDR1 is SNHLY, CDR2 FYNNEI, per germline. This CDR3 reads CASSDRGAGNTIYF. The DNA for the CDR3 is TGTGCCAGCAGTGATCGGGGGGCCGGAAACACCATATATTTT.